Listed below are T cell receptor beta chains from one sample, sequenced in a study of blood T cell repertoires in COVID-19. The repertoire was sequenced with immunoSEQ multiplex PCR; TCRdb's copy has only in-frame clones and lacks some. There are 150,000 to 200,000 clones in the sample; around 81% occur only once, and approximately 9.9% lies in the top ten. Sequencing input: peripheral blood. These receptors were obtained from a man in his 60s with active or convalescent COVID-19. Both conserved end residues are part of each CDR3. D genes are given only for firm matches. Expanded clones are given a class, and other clones once, few, many or no size at all.

v_call,d_call,clone_size,j_call,cdr3_nt,cdr3_aa
TRBV7-9,.,.,TRBJ2-7,TGTGCCAGCAGCTTGGGGGCCCTAGAGATCTACGAGCAGTACTTC,CASSLGALEIYEQYF
TRBV30,.,few,TRBJ1-5,TGTGCCTGGAGTATTCCCAGGAATCAGCCCCAGCATTTT,CAWSIPRNQPQHF
TRBV6-5,.,.,TRBJ2-4,TGTGCCAGCAGGGATGAGGGGGTAGCCAAAAACATTCAGTACTTC,CASRDEGVAKNIQYF
TRBV11-2,TRBD1,.,TRBJ2-3,TGTGCCAGCAGTCGCCCCCGGGACAGGGGGACGACAGATACGCAGTATTTT,CASSRPRDRGTTDTQYF
TRBV19,TRBD1,.,TRBJ2-7,TGTGCCAGTAGTTCGGCCTCCTCGACAGGGGGCTACGAGCAGTACTTC,CASSSASSTGGYEQYF
TRBV5-6,TRBD1,.,TRBJ2-5,TGTGCCAGCAGCTTGTTGGCGGGACAGGACCACCAAGAGACCCAGTACTTC,CASSLLAGQDHQETQYF
TRBV4-1,.,.,TRBJ1-1,TGCGCCAGCAGCCCCGGGGGTAACACTGAAGCTTTCTTT,CASSPGGNTEAFF
TRBV18,.,.,TRBJ2-2,TGTGCCAGCTCACTTCTAGCCATGAACACCGGGGAGCTGTTTTTT,CASSLLAMNTGELFF
TRBV7-2,.,.,TRBJ1-2,TGTGCCAGCAGCGACACTGGCTACACCTTC,CASSDTGYTF
TRBV15,TRBD1,.,TRBJ1-2,TGTGCCACCAGTGACAGGGTGCTCGACTATGGCTACACCTTC,CATSDRVLDYGYTF
TRBV5-1,.,.,TRBJ1-1,TGCGCCAGCAGCTTGGAGCGTCGGGGAAGCACTGAAGCTTTCTTT,CASSLERRGSTEAFF
TRBV10-3,TRBD1,.,TRBJ1-3,TGTGCCATCAGTGAGCCCGGACAGGGAACAGGAAACACCATATATTTT,CAISEPGQGTGNTIYF
TRBV9,.,.,TRBJ2-3,TGTGCCAGCAGCCCAGGAGGGAATACGCAGTATTTT,CASSPGGNTQYF
TRBV6-2/TRBV6-3,.,few,TRBJ1-5,TGTGCCAGCAGTTACCAGGGTTTGGGCAATCAGCCCCAGCATTTT,CASSYQGLGNQPQHF
TRBV2,.,few,TRBJ1-5,TGTGCCAGCAGTGAAGGGGTCGGGGGGCCCCGCCAGCCCCAGCATTTT,CASSEGVGGPRQPQHF
TRBV27,TRBD1,.,TRBJ2-3,TGTGCCAGCAGCTCAGGGGGTCTAGGTGCAGATACGCAGTATTTT,CASSSGGLGADTQYF
TRBV4-1,TRBD1,.,TRBJ1-3,TGCGCCAGCAGCCAAGCAGAAGGGGGCAATGGAAACACCATATATTTT,CASSQAEGGNGNTIYF
TRBV10-1,TRBD2,.,TRBJ2-3,TGCGCCAGCAGTCCCAATCTAGCGGGAGGCATCAAAAGGTCAGATACGCAGTATTTT,CASSPNLAGGIKRSDTQYF
TRBV11-2,.,.,TRBJ1-1,TGTGCCAGCAGCCCCGGGACATTTCGGACTGAAGCTTTCTTT,CASSPGTFRTEAFF
TRBV7-9,TRBD1,.,TRBJ2-1,TGTGCCACTCAACGGGACAGGGCCAACAATGAGCAGTTCTTC,CATQRDRANNEQFF